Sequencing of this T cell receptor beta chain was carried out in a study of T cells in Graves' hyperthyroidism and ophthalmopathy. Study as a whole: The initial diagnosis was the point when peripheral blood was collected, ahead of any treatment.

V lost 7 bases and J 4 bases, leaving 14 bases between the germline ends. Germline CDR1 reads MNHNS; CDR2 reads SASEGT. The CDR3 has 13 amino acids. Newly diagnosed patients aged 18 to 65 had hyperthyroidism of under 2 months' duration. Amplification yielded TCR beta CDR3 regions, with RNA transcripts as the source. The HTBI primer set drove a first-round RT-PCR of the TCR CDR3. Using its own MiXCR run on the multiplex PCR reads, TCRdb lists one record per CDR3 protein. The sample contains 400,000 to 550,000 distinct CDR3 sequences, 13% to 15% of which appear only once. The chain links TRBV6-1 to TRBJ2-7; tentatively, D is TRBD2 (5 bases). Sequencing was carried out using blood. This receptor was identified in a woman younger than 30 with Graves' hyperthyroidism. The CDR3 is CASKLGGPYEQYF. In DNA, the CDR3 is TGTGCCAGCAAACTCGGCGGGCCATACGAGCAGTACTTC.